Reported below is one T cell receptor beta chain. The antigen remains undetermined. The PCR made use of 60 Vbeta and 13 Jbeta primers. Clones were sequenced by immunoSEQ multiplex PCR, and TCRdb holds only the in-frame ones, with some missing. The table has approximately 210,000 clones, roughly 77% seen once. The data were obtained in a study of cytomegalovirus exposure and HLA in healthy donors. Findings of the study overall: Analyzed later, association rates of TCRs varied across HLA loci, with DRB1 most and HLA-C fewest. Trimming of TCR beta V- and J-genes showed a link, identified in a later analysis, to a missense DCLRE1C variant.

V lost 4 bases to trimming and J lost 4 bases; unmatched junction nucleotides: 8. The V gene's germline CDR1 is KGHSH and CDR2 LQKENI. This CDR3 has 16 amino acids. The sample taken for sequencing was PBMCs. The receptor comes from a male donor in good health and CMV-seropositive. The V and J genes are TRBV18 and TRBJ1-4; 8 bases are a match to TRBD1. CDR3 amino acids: CASSLQGTGGNEKLFF. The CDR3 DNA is TGTGCCAGCTCACTTCAAGGGACAGGCGGTAATGAAAAACTGTTTTTT.